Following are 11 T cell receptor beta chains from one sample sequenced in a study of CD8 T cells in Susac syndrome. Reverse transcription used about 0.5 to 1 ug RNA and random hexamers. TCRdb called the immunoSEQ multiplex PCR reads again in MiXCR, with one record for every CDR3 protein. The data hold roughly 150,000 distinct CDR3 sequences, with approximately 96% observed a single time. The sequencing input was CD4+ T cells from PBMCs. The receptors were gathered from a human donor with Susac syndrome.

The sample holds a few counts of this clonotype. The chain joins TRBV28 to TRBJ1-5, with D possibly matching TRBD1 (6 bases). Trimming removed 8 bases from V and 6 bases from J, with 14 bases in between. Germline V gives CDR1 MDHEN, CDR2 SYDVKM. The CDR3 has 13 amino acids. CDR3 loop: CASSLKGGQPQHF. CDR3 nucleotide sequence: TGTGCCAGCTCCCTGAAGGGGGGTCAGCCCCAGCATTTT.

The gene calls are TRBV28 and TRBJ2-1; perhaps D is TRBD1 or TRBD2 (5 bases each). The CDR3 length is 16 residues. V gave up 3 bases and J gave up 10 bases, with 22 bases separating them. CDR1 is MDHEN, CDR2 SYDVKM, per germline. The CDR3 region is CASSFLGTQDAGEQFF. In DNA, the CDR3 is TGTGCCAGCAGTTTCCTTGGGACCCAGGATGCAGGCGAGCAGTTCTTC. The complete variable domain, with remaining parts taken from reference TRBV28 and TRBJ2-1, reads DVKVTQSSRYLVKRTGEKVFLECVQDMDHENMFWYRQDPGLGLRLIYFSYDVKMKEKGDIPEGYSVSREKKERFSLILESASTNQTSMYLCASSFLGTQDAGEQFFGPGTRLTVL.

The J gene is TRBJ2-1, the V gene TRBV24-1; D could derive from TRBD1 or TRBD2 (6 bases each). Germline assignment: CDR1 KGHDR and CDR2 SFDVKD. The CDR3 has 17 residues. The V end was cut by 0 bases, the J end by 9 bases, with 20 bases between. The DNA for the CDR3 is TGTGCCACCAGTGATTTGACCCCGGGACCGGGGGCGACTGAGCAGTTCTTC. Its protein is CATSDLTPGPGATEQFF.

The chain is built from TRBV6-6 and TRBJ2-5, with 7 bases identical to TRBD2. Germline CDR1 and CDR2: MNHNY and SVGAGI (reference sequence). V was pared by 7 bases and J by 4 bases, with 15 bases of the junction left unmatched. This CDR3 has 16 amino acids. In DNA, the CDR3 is TGTGCCAGCACCTACTCCCCCCTTGGCGGGAGAGAGACCCAGTACTTC. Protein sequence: CASTYSPLGGRETQYF.

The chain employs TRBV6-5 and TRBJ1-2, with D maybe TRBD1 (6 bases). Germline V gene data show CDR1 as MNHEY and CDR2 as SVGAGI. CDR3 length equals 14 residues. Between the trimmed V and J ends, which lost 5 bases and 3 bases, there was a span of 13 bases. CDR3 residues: CASSPTGPDYGYTF. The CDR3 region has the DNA TGTGCCAGCAGTCCGACAGGCCCCGACTATGGCTACACCTTC.

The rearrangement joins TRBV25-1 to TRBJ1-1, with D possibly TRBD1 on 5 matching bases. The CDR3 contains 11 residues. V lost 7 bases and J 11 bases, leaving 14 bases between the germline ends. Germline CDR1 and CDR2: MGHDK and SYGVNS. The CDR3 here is CASTWIGVAFF. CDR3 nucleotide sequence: TGTGCCAGCACCTGGATAGGGGTGGCTTTCTTT.

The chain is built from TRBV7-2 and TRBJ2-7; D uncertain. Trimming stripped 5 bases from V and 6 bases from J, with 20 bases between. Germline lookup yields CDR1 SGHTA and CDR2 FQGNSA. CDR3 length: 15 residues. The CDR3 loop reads CASSPTPGGVSEQYF. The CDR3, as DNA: TGTGCCAGCAGCCCAACCCCCGGCGGAGTAAGCGAGCAGTACTTC.

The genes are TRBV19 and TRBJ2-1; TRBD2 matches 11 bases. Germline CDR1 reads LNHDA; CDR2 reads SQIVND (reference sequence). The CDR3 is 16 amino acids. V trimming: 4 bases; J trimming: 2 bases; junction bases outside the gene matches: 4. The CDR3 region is CASSRGLADTYNEQFF. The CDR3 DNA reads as TGTGCCAGTAGTAGGGGACTAGCGGATACCTACAATGAGCAGTTCTTC.

The CDR3 reads CASSVLRTEAFF. As DNA, the CDR3 is TGTGCCAGCAGTGTTTTACGGACTGAAGCTTTCTTT. The chain carries TRBV2 and TRBJ1-1; no reliable D call. Germline lookup yields CDR1 SNHLY and CDR2 FYNNEI. V was pared by 4 bases and J by 5 bases, with 8 bases between. CDR3 length equals 12 residues.

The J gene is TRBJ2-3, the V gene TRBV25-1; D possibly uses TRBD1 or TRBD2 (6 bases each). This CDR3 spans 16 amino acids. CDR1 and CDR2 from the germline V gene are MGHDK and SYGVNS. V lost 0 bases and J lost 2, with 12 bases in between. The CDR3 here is CASSEYIGGFTDTQYF. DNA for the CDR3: TGTGCCAGCAGTGAATATATAGGGGGGTTCACAGATACGCAGTATTTT.

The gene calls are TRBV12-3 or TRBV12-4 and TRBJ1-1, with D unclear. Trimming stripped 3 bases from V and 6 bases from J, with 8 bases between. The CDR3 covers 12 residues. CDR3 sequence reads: CASSFTVAEAFF. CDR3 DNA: TGTGCCAGCAGTTTCACGGTCGCTGAAGCTTTCTTT.